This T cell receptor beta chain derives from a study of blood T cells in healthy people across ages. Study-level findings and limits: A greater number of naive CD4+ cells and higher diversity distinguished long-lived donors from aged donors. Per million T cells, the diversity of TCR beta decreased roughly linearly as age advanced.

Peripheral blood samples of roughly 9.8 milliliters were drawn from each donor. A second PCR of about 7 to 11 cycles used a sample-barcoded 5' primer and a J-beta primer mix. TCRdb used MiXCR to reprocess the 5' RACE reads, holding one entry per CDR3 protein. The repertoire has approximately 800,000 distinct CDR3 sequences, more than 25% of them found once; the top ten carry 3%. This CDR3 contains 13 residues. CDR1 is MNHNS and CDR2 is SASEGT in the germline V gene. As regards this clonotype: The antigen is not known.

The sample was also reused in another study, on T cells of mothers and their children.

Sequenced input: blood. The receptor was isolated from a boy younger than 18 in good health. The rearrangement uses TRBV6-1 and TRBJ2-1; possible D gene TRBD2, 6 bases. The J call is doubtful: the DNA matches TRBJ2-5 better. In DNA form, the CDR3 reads TGTGCCGGTCTCGGGACTGGAGGAGAGACCCAGTACTTC. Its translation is CAGLGTGGETQYF.